Given below is one T cell receptor (beta chain) in context. What it binds is unknown. The data stem from a study of early stage breast cancer tumors. Germline CDR1 reads GTSNPN; CDR2 reads SVGIG (reference sequence). The CDR3 has 14 residues. V lost 2 bases, J lost 0 bases, and 8 bases lay in between. Study results and limitations: Commonly generated sequences made up most enriched TCRB sequences shared between patients. Bulk DNA sequencing of unsorted cells missed chain pairing and markers. Compared with adjacent normal breast, tumors showed about 2.3-fold denser, more clonal T cells.

Assay: immunoSEQ multiplex PCR; the TCRdb copy retains only in-frame clones and omits some. The sample has several thousand clones; roughly 70% are singletons. V usage is TRBV30 and J usage is TRBJ1-5; D not certain. This TCR came from a person aged 45 to 59 with breast cancer. Material: breast tumor tissue. For the CDR3, the DNA is TGTGCCTGGAGTCCATGGCGTAGCAATCAGCCCCAGCATTTT. It translates to CAWSPWRSNQPQHF.